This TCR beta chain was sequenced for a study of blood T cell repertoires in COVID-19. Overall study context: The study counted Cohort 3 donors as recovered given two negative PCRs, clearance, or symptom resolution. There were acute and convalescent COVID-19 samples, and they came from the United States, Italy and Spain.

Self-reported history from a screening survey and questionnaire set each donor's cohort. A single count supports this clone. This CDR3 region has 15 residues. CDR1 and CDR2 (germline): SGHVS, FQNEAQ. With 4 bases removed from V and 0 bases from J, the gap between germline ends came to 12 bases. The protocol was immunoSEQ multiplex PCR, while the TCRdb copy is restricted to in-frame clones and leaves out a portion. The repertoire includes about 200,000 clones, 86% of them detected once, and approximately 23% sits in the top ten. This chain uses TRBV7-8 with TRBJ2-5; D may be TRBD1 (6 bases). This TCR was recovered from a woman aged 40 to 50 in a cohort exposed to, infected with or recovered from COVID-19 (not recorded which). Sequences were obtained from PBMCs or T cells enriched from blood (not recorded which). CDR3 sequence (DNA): TGTGCCAGCAGCTCCAGGGGCGGATACCAAGAGACCCAGTACTTC. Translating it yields CASSSRGGYQETQYF.